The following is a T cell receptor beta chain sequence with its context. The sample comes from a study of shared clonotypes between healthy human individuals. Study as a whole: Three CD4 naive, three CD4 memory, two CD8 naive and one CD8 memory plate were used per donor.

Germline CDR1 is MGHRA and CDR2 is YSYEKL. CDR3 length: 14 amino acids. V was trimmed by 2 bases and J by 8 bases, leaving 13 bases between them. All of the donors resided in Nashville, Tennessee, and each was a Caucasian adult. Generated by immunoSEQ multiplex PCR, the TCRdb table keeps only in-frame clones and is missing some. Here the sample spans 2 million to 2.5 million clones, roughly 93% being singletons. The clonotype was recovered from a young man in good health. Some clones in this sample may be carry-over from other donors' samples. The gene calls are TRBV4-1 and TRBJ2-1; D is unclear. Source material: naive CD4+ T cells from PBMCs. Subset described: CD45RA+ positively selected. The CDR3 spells CASSQLVRADEQFF. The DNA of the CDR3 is TGCGCCAGCAGCCAACTCGTACGAGCCGATGAGCAGTTCTTC.